This T cell receptor beta chain was obtained from a study of blood T cell repertoires in COVID-19. Study-wide background: PBMCs, B-cell-depleted T cells, or T cells provided the cDNA or gDNA that made up the material.

In the original processing: For nucleated cells, counts were estimated from reference gene primer amplification. TCRdb's copy holds only in-frame clones and misses some; the assay was immunoSEQ multiplex PCR. V and J calls and clone size are copied from that table; D and trimming were computed from the DNA. In the table there are roughly 150,000 clones, 82% of which are singletons. Each participant's cohort was designated according to participant-reported clinical history. The sequencing input was PBMCs or T cells enriched from blood (not recorded which). The source is a man aged 55 to 70 who had recovered from COVID-19.

CDR3 nucleotide sequence: TGTGCCAGCAGCCCCGGACGGGGGGTGATACCTGAAGCTTTCTTT. Amino acid sequence: CASSPGRGVIPEAFF. The genes are TRBV11-1 and TRBJ1-1; D possibly corresponds to TRBD1 (5 bases). Germline values: CDR1 SGHAT, CDR2 FQDESV (reference sequence). This CDR3 has 15 residues. V lost 5 bases to trimming and J lost 6 bases, with 19 bases between them.